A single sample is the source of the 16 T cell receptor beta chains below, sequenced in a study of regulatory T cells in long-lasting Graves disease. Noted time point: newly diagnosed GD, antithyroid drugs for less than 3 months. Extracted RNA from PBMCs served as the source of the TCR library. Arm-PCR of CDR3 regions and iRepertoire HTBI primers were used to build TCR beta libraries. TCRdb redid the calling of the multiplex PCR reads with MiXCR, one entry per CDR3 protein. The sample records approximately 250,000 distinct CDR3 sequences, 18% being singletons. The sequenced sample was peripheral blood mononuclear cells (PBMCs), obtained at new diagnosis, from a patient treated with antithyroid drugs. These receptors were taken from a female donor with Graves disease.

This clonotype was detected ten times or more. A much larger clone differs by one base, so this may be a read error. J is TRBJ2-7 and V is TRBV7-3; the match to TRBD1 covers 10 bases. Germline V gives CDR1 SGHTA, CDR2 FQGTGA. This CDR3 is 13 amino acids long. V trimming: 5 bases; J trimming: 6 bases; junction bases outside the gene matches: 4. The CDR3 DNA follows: TGTGCCAGCAGCCCCGGGACAGGGGCCGAGCAGTACTTC. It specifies CASSPGTGAEQYF.

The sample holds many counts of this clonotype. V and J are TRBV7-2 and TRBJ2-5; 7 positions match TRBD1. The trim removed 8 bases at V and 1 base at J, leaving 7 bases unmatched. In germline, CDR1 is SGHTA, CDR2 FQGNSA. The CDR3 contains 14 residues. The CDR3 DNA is TGTGCCAGCGGAACGGGACAGCTCCAAGAGACCCAGTACTTC. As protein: CASGTGQLQETQYF.

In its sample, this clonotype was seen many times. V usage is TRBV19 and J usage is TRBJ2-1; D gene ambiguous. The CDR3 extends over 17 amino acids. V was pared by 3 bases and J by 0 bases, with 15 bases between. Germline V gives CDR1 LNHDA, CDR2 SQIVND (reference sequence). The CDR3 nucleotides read TGTGCCAGTAGTATTATCCCCGGCGCAAGCTCCTACAATGAGCAGTTCTTC. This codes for CASSIIPGASSYNEQFF.

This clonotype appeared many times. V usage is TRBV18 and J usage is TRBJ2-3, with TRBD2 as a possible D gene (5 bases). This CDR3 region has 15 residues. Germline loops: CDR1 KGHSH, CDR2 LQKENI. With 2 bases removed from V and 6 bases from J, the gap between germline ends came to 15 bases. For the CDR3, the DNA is TGTGCCAGCTCACCAACGGACGGGGTCGGGGATACGCAGTATTTT. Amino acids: CASSPTDGVGDTQYF.

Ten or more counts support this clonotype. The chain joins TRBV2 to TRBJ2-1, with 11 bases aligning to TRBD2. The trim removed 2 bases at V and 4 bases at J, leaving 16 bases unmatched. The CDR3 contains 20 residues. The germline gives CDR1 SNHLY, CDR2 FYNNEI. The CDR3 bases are TGTGCCAGCAGTGAAAAGGCCCCCCTTGCCGGACTAGCGGGTTACAATGAGCAGTTCTTC. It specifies CASSEKAPLAGLAGYNEQFF.

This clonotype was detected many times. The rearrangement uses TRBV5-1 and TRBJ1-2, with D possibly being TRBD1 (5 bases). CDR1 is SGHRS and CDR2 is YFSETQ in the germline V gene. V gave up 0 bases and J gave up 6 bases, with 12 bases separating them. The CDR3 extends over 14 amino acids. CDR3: CASSLAREGDGYTF. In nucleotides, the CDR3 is TGCGCCAGCAGCTTGGCCCGCGAAGGGGATGGCTACACCTTC.

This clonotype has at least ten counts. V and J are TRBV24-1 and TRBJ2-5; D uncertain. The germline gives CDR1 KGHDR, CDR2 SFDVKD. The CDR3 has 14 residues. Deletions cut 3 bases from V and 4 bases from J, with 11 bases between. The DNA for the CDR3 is TGTGCCACCAGTGATCCAAGAGGTCCAGAGACCCAGTACTTC. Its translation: CATSDPRGPETQYF.

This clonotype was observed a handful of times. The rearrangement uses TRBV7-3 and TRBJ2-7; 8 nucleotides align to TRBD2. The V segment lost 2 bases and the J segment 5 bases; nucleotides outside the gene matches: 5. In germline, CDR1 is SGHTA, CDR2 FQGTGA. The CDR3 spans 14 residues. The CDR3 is CASSLAGGLDEQYF. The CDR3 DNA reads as TGTGCCAGCAGCTTAGCGGGGGGCCTTGACGAGCAGTACTTC.

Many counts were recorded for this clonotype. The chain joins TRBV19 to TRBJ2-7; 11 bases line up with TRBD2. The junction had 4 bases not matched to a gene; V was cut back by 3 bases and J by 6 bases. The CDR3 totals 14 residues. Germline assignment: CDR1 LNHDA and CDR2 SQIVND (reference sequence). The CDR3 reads CASSIGLAGTEQYF. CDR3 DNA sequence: TGTGCCAGTAGTATCGGACTAGCGGGCACCGAGCAGTACTTC.

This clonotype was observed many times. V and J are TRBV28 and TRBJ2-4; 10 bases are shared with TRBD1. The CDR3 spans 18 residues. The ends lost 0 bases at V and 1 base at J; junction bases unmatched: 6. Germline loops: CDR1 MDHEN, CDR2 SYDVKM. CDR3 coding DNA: TGTGCCAGCAGTTTATGGACAGGGGGCTTCGAGGCCAAAAACATTCAGTACTTC. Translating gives CASSLWTGGFEAKNIQYF. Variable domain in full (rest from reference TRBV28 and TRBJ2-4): DVKVTQSSRYLVKRTGEKVFLECVQDMDHENMFWYRQDPGLGLRLIYFSYDVKMKEKGDIPEGYSVSREKKERFSLILESASTNQTSMYLCASSLWTGGFEAKNIQYFGAGTRLSVL.

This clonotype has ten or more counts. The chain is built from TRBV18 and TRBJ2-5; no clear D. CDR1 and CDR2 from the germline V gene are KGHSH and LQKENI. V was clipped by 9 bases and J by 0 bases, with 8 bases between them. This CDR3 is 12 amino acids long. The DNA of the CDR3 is TGTGCCAGTCTTGTCGACCAAGAGACCCAGTACTTC. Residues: CASLVDQETQYF.

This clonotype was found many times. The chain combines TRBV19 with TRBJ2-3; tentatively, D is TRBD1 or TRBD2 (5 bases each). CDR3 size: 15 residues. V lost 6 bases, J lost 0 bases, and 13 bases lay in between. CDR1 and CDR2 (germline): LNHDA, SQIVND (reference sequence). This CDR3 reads CASSDTGRSTDTQYF. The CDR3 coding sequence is TGTGCCAGTAGCGATACGGGACGGAGCACAGATACGCAGTATTTT.

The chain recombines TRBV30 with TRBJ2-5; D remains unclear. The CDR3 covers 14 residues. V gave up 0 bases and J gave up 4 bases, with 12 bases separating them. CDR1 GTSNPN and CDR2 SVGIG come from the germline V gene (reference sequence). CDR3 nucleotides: TGTGCCTGGAGTGTAACTTCCGGGCCAGAGACCCAGTACTTC. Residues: CAWSVTSGPETQYF.

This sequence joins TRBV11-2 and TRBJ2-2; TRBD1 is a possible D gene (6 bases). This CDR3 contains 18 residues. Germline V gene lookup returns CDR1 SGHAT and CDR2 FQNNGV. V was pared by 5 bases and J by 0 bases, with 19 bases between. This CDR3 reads CASSLYRVQTPNTGELFF. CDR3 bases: TGTGCCAGCAGCCTTTACAGGGTTCAGACCCCGAACACCGGGGAGCTGTTTTTT. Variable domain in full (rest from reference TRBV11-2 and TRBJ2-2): EAGVAQSPRYKIIEKRQSVAFWCNPISGHATLYWYQQILGQGPKLLIQFQNNGVVDDSQLPKDRFSAERLKGVDSTLKIQPAKLEDSAVYLCASSLYRVQTPNTGELFFGEGSRLTVL.

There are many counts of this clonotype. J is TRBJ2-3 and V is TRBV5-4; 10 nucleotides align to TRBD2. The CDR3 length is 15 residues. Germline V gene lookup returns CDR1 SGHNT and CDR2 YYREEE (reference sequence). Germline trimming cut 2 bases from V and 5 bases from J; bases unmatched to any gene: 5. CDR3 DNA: TGTGCCAGCAGCTTTTCTAGCGGGAGAGGAGATACGCAGTATTTT. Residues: CASSFSSGRGDTQYF.

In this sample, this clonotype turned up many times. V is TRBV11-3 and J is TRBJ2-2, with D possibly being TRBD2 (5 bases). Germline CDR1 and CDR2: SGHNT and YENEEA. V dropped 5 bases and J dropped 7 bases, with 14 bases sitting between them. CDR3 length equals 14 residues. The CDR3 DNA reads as TGTGCCAGCAGCCACGAACCGAGCGGCGGGGAGCTGTTTTTT. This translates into CASSHEPSGGELFF.